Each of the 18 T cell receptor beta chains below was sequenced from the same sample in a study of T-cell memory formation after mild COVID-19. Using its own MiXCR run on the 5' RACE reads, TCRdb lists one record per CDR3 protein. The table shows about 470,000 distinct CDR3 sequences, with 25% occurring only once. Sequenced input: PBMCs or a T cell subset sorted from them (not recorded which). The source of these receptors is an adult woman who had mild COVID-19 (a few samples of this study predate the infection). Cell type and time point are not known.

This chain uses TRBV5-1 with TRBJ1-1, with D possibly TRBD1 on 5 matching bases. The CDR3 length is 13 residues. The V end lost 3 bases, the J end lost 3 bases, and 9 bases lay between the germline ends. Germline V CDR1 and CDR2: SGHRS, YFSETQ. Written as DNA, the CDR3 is TGCGCCAGCAGCTCAGCCAGGGACACTGAAGCTTTCTTT. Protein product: CASSSARDTEAFF.

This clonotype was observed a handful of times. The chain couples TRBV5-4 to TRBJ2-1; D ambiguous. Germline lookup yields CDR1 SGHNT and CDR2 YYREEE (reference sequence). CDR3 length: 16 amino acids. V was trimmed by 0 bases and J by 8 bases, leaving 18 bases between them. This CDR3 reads CASSLDGDTLGYEQFF. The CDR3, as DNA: TGTGCCAGCAGCTTGGATGGAGACACCCTTGGGTATGAGCAGTTCTTC. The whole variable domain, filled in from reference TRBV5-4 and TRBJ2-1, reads ETGVTQSPTHLIKTRGQQVTLRCSSQSGHNTVSWYQQALGQGPQFIFQYYREEENGRGNFPPRFSGLQFPNYSSELNVNALELDDSALYLCASSLDGDTLGYEQFFGPGTRLTVL.

CDR3 in amino acids: CASSLYQNTEAFF. Here the CDR3 DNA reads TGTGCCAGCAGCCTGTACCAGAACACTGAAGCTTTCTTT. J is TRBJ1-1 and V is TRBV7-3, with D hard to call. The CDR3 covers 13 residues. Trimming took 5 bases from V and 1 from J, leaving 8 bases between them. Germline V gene sequence: CDR1 SGHTA, CDR2 FQGTGA.

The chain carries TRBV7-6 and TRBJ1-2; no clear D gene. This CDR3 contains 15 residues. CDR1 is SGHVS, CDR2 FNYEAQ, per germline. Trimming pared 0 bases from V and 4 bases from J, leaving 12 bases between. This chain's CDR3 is CASSLASGGSYGYTF. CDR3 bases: TGTGCCAGCAGCTTAGCGTCGGGCGGAAGCTATGGCTACACCTTC. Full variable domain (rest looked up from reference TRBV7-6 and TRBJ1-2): GAGVSQSPRYKVTKRGQDVALRCDPISGHVSLYWYRQALGQGPEFLTYFNYEAQQDKSGLPNDRFSAERPEGSISTLTIQRTEQRDSAMYRCASSLASGGSYGYTFGSGTRLTVV.

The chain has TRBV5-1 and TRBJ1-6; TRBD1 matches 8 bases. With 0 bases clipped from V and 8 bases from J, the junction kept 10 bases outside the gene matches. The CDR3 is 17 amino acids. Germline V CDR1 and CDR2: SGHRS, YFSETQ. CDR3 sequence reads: CASSLDGQGSQYSPLHF. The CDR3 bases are TGCGCCAGCAGCTTGGACGGACAGGGCTCACAATATTCACCCCTCCACTTT.

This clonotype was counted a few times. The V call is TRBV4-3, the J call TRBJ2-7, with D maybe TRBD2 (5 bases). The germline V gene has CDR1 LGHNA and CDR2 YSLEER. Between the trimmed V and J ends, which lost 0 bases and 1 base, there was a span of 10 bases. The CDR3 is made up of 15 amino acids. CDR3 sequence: CASSQDSSSSYEQYF. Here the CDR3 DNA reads TGCGCCAGCAGCCAAGATTCTAGCAGTTCCTACGAGCAGTACTTC.

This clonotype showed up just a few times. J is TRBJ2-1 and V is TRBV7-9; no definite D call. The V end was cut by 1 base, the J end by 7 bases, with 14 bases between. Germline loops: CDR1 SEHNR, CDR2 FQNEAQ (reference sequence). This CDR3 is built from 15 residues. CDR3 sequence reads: CASSLDSTPRNEQFF. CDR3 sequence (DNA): TGTGCCAGCAGCTTAGATTCTACCCCCCGAAATGAGCAGTTCTTC.

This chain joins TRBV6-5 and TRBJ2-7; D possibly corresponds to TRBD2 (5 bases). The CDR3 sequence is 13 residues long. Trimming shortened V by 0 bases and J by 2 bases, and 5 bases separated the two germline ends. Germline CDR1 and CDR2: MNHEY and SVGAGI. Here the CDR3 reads CASSYSRAYEQYF. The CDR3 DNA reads TGTGCCAGCAGTTACTCGAGGGCCTACGAGCAGTACTTC.

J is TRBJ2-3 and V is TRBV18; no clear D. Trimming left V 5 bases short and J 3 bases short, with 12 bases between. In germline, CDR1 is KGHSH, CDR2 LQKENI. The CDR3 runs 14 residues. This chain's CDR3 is CASSGRSNTDTQYF. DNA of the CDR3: TGTGCCAGCTCAGGACGGAGCAATACAGATACGCAGTATTTT.

CDR3 amino acids: CASSLKADHVGTQYF. Here the CDR3 DNA reads TGTGCCAGCAGCTTAAAGGCCGACCACGTGGGGACCCAGTACTTC. The chain links TRBV7-9 to TRBJ2-5; D is uncertain. The V end was cut by 2 bases, the J end by 7 bases, with 17 bases between. Germline V gene sequence: CDR1 SEHNR, CDR2 FQNEAQ (reference sequence). CDR3 length: 15 residues.

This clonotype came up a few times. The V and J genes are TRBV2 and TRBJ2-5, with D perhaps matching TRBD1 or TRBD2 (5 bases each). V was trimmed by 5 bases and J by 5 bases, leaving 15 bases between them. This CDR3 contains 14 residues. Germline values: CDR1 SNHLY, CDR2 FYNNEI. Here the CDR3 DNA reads TGTGCCAGCAGTCGGGACCTTACTCGGGAGACCCAGTACTTC. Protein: CASSRDLTRETQYF. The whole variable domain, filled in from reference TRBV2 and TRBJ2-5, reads EPEVTQTPSHQVTQMGQEVILRCVPISNHLYFYWYRQILGQKVEFLVSFYNNEISEKSEIFDDQFSVERPDGSNFTLKIRSTKLEDSAMYFCASSRDLTRETQYFGPGTRLLVL.

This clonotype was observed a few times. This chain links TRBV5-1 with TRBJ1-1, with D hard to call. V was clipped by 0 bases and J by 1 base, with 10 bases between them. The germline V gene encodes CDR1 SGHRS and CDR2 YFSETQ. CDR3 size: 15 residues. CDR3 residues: CASSLVQTTNTEAFF. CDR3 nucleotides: TGCGCCAGCAGCTTGGTACAGACTACGAACACTGAAGCTTTCTTT.

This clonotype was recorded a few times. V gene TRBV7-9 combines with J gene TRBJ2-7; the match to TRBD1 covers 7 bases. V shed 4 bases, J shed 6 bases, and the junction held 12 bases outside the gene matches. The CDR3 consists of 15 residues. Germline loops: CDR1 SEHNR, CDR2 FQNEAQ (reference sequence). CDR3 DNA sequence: TGTGCCAGCAGCTCTCGGGTAACAGGGGTCTCCGAGCAGTACTTC. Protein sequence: CASSSRVTGVSEQYF.

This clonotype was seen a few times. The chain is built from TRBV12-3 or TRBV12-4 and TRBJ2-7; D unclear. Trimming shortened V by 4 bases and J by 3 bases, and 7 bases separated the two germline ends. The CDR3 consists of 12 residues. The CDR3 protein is CASSSSYYEQYF. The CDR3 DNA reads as TGTGCCAGCAGTTCATCTTACTACGAGCAGTACTTC.

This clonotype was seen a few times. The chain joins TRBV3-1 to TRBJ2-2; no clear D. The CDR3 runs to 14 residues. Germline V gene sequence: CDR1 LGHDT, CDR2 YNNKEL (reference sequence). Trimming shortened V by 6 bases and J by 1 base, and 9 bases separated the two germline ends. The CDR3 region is CASRPMKNTGELFF. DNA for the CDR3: TGTGCCAGCAGACCGATGAAGAACACCGGGGAGCTGTTTTTT.

The CDR3, as DNA: TGTGCCAGCAGAGACACAGGGGGCTACGAGCAGTACTTC. Translation: CASRDTGGYEQYF. This chain uses TRBV27 with TRBJ2-7; 8 nucleotides agree with TRBD1. The germline V gene has CDR1 MNHEY and CDR2 SMNVEV (reference sequence). The V and J ends lost 6 bases and 3 bases, in that order; junction bases with no gene match: 4. The CDR3 length is 13 residues.

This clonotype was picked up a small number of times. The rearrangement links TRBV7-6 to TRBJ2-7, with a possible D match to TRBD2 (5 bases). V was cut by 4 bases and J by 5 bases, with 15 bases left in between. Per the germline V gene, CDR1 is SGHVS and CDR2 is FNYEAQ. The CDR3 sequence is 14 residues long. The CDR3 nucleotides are TGTGCCAGCAGCTCTCTCGGGGAGATTCACGAGCAGTACTTC. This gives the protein CASSSLGEIHEQYF.

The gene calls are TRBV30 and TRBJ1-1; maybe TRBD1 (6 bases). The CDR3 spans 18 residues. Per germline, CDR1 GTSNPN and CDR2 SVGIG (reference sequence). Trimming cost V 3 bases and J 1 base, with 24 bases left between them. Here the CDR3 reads CAWSLARMGHLSNTEAFF. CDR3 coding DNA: TGTGCCTGGAGCTTAGCTAGAATGGGACATCTCTCGAACACTGAAGCTTTCTTT.